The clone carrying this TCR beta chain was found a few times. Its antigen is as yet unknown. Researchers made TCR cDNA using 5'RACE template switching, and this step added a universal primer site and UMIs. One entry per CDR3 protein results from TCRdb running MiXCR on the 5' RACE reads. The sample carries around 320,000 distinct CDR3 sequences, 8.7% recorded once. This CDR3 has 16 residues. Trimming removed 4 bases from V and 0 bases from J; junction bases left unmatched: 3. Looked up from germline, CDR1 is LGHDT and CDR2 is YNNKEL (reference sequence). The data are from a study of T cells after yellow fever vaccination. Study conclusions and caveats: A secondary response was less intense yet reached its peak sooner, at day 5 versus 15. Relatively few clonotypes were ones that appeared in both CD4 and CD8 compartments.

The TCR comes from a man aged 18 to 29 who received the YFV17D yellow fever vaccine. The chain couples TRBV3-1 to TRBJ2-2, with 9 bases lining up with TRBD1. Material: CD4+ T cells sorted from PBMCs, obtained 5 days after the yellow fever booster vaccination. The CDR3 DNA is TGTGCCAGCAGCCGGACAGGGGACGCGAACACCGGGGAGCTGTTTTTT. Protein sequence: CASSRTGDANTGELFF.